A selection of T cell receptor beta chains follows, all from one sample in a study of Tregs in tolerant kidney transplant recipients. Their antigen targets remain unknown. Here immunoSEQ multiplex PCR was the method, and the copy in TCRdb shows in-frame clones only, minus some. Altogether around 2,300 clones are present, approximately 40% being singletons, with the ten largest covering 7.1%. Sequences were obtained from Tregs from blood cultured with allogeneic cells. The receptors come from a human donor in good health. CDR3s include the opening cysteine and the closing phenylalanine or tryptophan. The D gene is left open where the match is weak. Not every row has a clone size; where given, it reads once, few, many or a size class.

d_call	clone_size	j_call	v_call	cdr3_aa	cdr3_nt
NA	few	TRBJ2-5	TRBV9	CASSVMAGTQETQYF	TGTGCCAGCAGCGTTATGGCGGGTACCCAAGAGACCCAGTACTTC
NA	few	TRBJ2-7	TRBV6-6	CASSYSDYEQYF	TGTGCCAGCAGTTACTCAGACTACGAGCAGTACTTC
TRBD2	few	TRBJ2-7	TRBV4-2	CASSQEGGSAYEQYF	TGTGCCAGCAGCCAAGAAGGCGGGAGCGCCTACGAGCAGTACTTC
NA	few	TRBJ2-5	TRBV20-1	CSARDRKTQYF	TGCAGTGCTAGAGATCGGAAGACCCAGTACTTC
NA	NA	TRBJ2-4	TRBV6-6	CASSYPDSQNIQYF	TGTGCCAGCAGTTACCCGGACAGCCAAAACATTCAGTACTTC
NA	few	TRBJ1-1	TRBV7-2	CASSSRGRRNTEAFF	TGTGCCAGCAGCTCAAGGGGACGGAGGAACACTGAAGCTTTCTTT
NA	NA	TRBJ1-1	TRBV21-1	CASSKEIGGDTEAFF	TGTGCCAGCAGCAAAGAGATTGGGGGGGACACTGAAGCTTTCTTT
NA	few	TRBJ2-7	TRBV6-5	CASSYSREGAYEQYF	TGTGCCAGCAGTTACTCGAGGGAGGGGGCCTACGAGCAGTACTTC
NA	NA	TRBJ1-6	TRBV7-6	CASSLRGESSPLHF	TGTGCCAGCAGCTTAAGGGGGGAGAGTTCACCCCTCCACTTT
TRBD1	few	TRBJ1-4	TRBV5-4	CASSLAENRGGEKLFF	TGTGCCAGCAGCTTGGCCGAAAACAGGGGTGGTGAAAAACTGTTTTTT
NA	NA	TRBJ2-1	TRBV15	CATSRELGGYNEQFF	TGTGCCACCAGCAGAGAATTGGGGGGCTACAATGAGCAGTTCTTC
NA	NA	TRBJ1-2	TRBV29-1	CSVARTANYGYTF	TGCAGCGTGGCGAGGACAGCTAACTATGGCTACACCTTC
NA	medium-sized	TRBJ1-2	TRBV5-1	CASSEGRVAGYTF	TGCGCCAGCAGCGAAGGACGGGTTGCGGGCTACACCTTC
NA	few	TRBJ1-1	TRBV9	CASSVSVQGQRLPHEAFF	TGTGCCAGCAGCGTATCGGTACAGGGACAACGGCTCCCTCATGAAGCTTTCTTT
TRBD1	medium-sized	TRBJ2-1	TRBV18	CASSPPFVTGGTEQFF	TGTGCCAGCTCACCACCGTTCGTAACAGGGGGGACTGAGCAGTTCTTC
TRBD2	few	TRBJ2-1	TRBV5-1	CASSFERGGVSYNEQFF	TGCGCCAGCAGCTTTGAGCGGGGGGGAGTTTCCTACAATGAGCAGTTCTTC
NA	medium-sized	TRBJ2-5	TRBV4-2	CASSQDQGPRSQYF	TGTGCCAGCAGCCAAGATCAGGGACCTAGGTCCCAGTACTTC
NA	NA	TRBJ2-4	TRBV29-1	CSVSRGNIQYF	TGCAGCGTGTCTCGGGGGAACATTCAGTACTTC
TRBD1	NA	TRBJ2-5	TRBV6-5	CASSYAGQGAQYF	TGTGCCAGCAGTTACGCGGGACAGGGGGCCCAGTACTTC
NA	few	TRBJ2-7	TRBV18	CASSPRGHEQYF	TGTGCCAGCTCGCCAAGGGGACACGAGCAGTACTTC
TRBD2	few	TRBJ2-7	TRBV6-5	CASSYRGGRRYEQYF	TGTGCCAGCAGTTATAGAGGCGGGAGGAGGTACGAGCAGTACTTC
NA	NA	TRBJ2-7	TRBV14	CASSQAQGGTYEQYF	TGTGCCAGCAGCCAAGCCCAGGGGGGTACCTACGAGCAGTACTTC
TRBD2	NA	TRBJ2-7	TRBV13	CASSLGRSGSYEQYF	TGTGCCAGCAGCTTAGGCCGAAGCGGGAGTTACGAGCAGTACTTC
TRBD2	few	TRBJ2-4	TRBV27	CASSLRASGNAKNIQYF	TGTGCCAGCAGTTTAAGGGCTAGCGGGAACGCCAAAAACATTCAGTACTTC
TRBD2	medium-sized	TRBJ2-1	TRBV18	CASSPLTSASLGYNEQFF	TGTGCCAGCTCACCACTAACTAGCGCCTCGTTAGGATACAATGAGCAGTTCTTC
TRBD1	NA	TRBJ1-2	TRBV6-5	CASSYSGGVYGYTF	TGTGCCAGCAGTTATTCAGGGGGGGTCTATGGCTACACCTTC
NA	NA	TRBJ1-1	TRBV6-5	CASSYSGVDTEAFF	TGTGCCAGCAGTTACTCAGGGGTGGACACTGAAGCTTTCTTT
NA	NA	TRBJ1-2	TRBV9	CASSFSPGIGYTF	TGTGCCAGCAGCTTCTCTCCTGGGATAGGCTACACCTTC
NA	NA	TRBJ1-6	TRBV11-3	CASSFRLGSPLHF	TGTGCCAGCAGCTTTCGGCTTGGTTCACCCCTCCACTTT
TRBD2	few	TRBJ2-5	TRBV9	CASSAPGLATTQYF	TGTGCCAGCAGCGCACCGGGACTAGCGACAACCCAGTACTTC
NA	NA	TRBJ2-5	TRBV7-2	CASSFALQETQYF	TGTGCCAGCAGCTTCGCCCTCCAAGAGACCCAGTACTTC
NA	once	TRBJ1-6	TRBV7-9	CASSLRQGSPLHF	TGTGCCAGCAGCTTACGTCAGGGCAGCCCCCTCCACTTT
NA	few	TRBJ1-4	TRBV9	CASSPPGGLGEKLFF	TGTGCCAGCAGCCCCCCGGGTGGATTGGGTGAAAAACTGTTTTTT
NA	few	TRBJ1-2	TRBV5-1	CASSLVVGALGYTF	TGCGCCAGCAGCTTGGTGGTCGGAGCGTTAGGCTACACCTTC
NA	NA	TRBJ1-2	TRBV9	CASSVAGVPYGYTF	TGTGCCAGCAGCGTAGCTGGGGTTCCCTATGGCTACACCTTC
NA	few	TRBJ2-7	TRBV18	CASSPSQEFYEQYF	TGTGCCAGCTCCCCCTCGCAGGAGTTCTACGAGCAGTACTTC
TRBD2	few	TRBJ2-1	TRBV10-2	CASSRGGYNEQFF	TGCGCCAGCAGCCGCGGGGGTTACAATGAGCAGTTCTTC
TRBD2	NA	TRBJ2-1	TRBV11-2	CASSSGLPEQFF	TGTGCCAGCAGTTCGGGACTACCCGAGCAGTTCTTC
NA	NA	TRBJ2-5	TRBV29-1	CSVASGAGETQYF	TGCAGCGTTGCGTCCGGGGCTGGGGAGACCCAGTACTTC
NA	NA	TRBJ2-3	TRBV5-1	CASSLDLGTDTQYF	TGCGCCAGCAGCTTGGATTTGGGCACAGATACGCAGTATTTT
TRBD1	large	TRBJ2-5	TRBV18	CASSLWDRVQETQYF	TGTGCCAGCTCACTTTGGGACAGGGTCCAAGAGACCCAGTACTTC
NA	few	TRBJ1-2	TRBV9	CASSVDGLPPGYTF	TGTGCCAGCAGCGTAGACGGGCTACCCCCCGGCTACACCTTC
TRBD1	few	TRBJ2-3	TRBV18	CASSLRTGVTDTQYF	TGTGCCAGCTCACTTCGGACAGGGGTTACAGATACGCAGTATTTT
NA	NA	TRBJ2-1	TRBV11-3	CASSLGGTGYNEQFF	TGTGCCAGCAGCTTAGGAGGAACTGGCTACAATGAGCAGTTCTTC
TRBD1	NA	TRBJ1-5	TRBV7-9	CASSRDGTGDNQPQHF	TGTGCCAGCAGTAGAGACGGGACAGGGGACAATCAGCCCCAGCATTTT
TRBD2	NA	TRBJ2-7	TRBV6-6	CASSLLGRGSYEQYF	TGTGCCAGCAGTCTCCTGGGGAGGGGCTCCTACGAGCAGTACTTC